This entry lists 30 T cell receptor beta chains sequenced from one sample in a study of T-cell reconstitution after alpha-beta-depleted transplantation in children. During its preparation, the TCRbeta library received unique molecular identifiers. MiXCR, applied by TCRdb to the PCR reads, yields one record per CDR3 protein. The sample holds 200,000 to 250,000 distinct CDR3 sequences, around 8.4% seen once. The sequencing here drew on PBMCs, mostly from graft donor cells, taken 360 days after TCRalphabeta/CD19-depleted stem cell transplant. These receptors came from a male patient between 2 and 9 years old who had a stem cell transplant for acute myeloid leukemia, so the T cells may come from the graft donor.

Concerning this clonotype: One junction end does not reproduce the germline sequence, and a read error may be involved. This chain joins TRBV7-7 and TRBJ2-5; TRBD1 matches at 10 bases. CDR1 is SSHAT and CDR2 is FNYEAQ in the germline V gene (reference sequence). The CDR3 runs 16 residues. The CDR3 sequence is CASSLVSKTGGETQYF. CDR3 DNA: TGTGCTAGCAGCTTAGTCTCCAAGACAGGGGGCGAGACCCAGTACTTC.

This clonotype was counted between two and nine times. CDR3 loop: CASGRGTGSYEQYF. The CDR3 nucleotides read TGTGCCAGCGGCAGAGGGACAGGATCCTACGAGCAGTACTTC. The chain carries TRBV21-1 and TRBJ2-7; no DNA check was done on the table's D call, TRBD1. TRBV21-1 is a documented pseudogene. This CDR3 is 14 amino acids long.

This clonotype has just a few counts. Written as DNA, the CDR3 is TGTGCCAGCGACGGGACAGGGCTCACAGATACGCAGTATTTT. Protein product: CASDGTGLTDTQYF. The gene calls are TRBV5-5 and TRBJ2-3, with 9 bases lining up with TRBD1. Germline V gene lookup returns CDR1 SGHKS and CDR2 YYEKEE (reference sequence). This CDR3 region has 14 residues. The V segment lost 7 bases and the J segment 2 bases; nucleotides outside the gene matches: 5.

The V call is TRBV6-4, the J call TRBJ1-1; 8 bases align to TRBD1. With 1 base clipped from V and 6 bases from J, the junction kept 13 bases outside the gene matches. The germline CDR1 and CDR2 sequences are MRHNA and SNTAGT. The CDR3 runs 17 residues. The CDR3 coding sequence is TGTGCCAGCAGTGACTACCCAGGGGGCGGAATCGTCGCTGAAGCTTTCTTT. This sequence encodes CASSDYPGGGIVAEAFF.

This clonotype showed up just a few times. This sequence joins TRBV18 and TRBJ1-3, with 7 positions matching TRBD1. Losses at the gene ends were 2 bases for V and 0 bases for J; bases not matched to a gene: 7. There are 17 residues in the CDR3. Germline V gene data show CDR1 as KGHSH and CDR2 as LQKENI. Here the CDR3 DNA reads TGTGCCAGCTCACCATACCGCGGGACAGCCTCTGGAAACACCATATATTTT. It codes for CASSPYRGTASGNTIYF.

This clonotype has at least ten counts. The chain recombines TRBV6-5 with TRBJ2-2; tentatively, D is TRBD2 (5 bases). There are 17 residues in the CDR3. V lost 2 bases, J lost 7 bases, and 20 bases lay in between. In germline, CDR1 is MNHEY, CDR2 SVGAGI. CDR3: CASSYIPAGYGNGELFF. CDR3 DNA: TGTGCCAGCAGTTACATCCCGGCGGGCTATGGTAACGGGGAGCTGTTTTTT.

This clonotype occurred a few times. CDR3 region: CASSAGTGSNEQFF. The DNA of the CDR3 is TGTGCCAGCAGTGCCGGGACAGGGAGCAATGAGCAGTTCTTC. J is TRBJ2-1 and V is TRBV12-3 or TRBV12-4, with 9 bases that match TRBD1. This CDR3 is 14 amino acids long. J lost 6 bases, V lost 5 bases, and 5 bases had no gene match.

The chain is built from TRBV2 and TRBJ2-5, with 12 bases fitting TRBD1. Germline CDR1 reads SNHLY; CDR2 reads FYNNEI. Losses at the gene ends were 2 bases for V and 5 bases for J; bases not matched to a gene: 9. The CDR3 totals 17 residues. CDR3 sequence (DNA): TGTGCCAGCAGTGAATTACCGGGACAGGGGGCCGGGGAGACCCAGTACTTC. This gives the protein CASSELPGQGAGETQYF.

This clonotype was counted at least ten times. The chain uses TRBV30 and TRBJ1-1; D unclear. Germline V gene sequence: CDR1 GTSNPN, CDR2 SVGIG (reference sequence). Trimming took 0 bases from V and 0 from J, leaving 5 bases between them. The CDR3 runs 13 residues. The DNA of the CDR3 is TGTGCCTGGAGTGTGTCGATGAACACTGAAGCTTTCTTT. It codes for CAWSVSMNTEAFF.

The chain employs TRBV20-1 and TRBJ2-1; 7 positions agree with TRBD1. The CDR3 totals 13 residues. The V segment lost 3 bases and the J segment 3 bases; nucleotides outside the gene matches: 2. From germline, CDR1 is DFQATT and CDR2 SNEGSKA (reference sequence). The CDR3 loop is CSARAGGYNEQFF. CDR3 in DNA: TGCAGTGCTAGGGCAGGGGGCTACAATGAGCAGTTCTTC.

This clonotype has just a few counts. V usage is TRBV12-3 or TRBV12-4 and J usage is TRBJ2-7, with D perhaps assigned TRBD1 or TRBD2 (6 bases each). Trimming removed 5 bases from V and 7 bases from J, with 12 bases in between. This CDR3 has 12 amino acids. The CDR3 DNA is TGTGCCAGCAGTGTAGGAGGGACAGAGCAGTACGTC. This codes for CASSVGGTEQYV.

This clonotype was detected ten times or more. V usage is TRBV20-1 and J usage is TRBJ2-1, with 7 bases that match TRBD1. J was trimmed by 3 bases and V by 5 bases; bases with no gene match: 13. This CDR3 has 16 amino acids. Germline values: CDR1 DFQATT, CDR2 SNEGSKA (reference sequence). The CDR3 sequence is CSAPGQRTPLYNEQFF. DNA of the CDR3: TGCAGTGCTCCGGGACAGCGGACCCCGCTCTACAATGAGCAGTTCTTC.

CDR3 protein: CASSQLPSGSSYEQYF. CDR3 nucleotide sequence: TGTGCCAGCAGCCAACTCCCTAGCGGGAGTAGCTACGAGCAGTACTTC. The V call is TRBV4-2, the J call TRBJ2-7; TRBD2 matches 10 bases. Losses at the gene ends were 2 bases for V and 3 bases for J; bases not matched to a gene: 7. Germline V lookup: CDR1 LGHNA, CDR2 YNFKEQ. This CDR3 is built from 16 residues.

The chain has TRBV5-1 and TRBJ2-7; 8 bases are a match to TRBD2. With V trimmed by 1 base and J by 5 bases, 8 bases remained unmatched. In germline, CDR1 is SGHRS, CDR2 YFSETQ. This CDR3 is 15 amino acids long. CDR3 residues: CASSLNDGRVNEQYF. CDR3 nucleotide sequence: TGCGCCAGCAGCTTGAATGACGGGAGGGTCAACGAGCAGTACTTC.

This clonotype was counted only a few times. V usage is TRBV29-1 and J usage is TRBJ2-3; 10 bases match TRBD1. This CDR3 has 14 amino acids. V shed 6 bases, J shed 6 bases, and the junction held 9 bases outside the gene matches. Germline CDR1 SQVTM, CDR2 ANQGSEA. Here the CDR3 reads CSVRPGTGDDTQYF. The CDR3 DNA reads TGCAGCGTCCGTCCCGGGACAGGGGACGATACGCAGTATTTT.

This clonotype was recorded at least ten times. The chain employs TRBV12-3 or TRBV12-4 and TRBJ2-5; D possibly uses TRBD1 or TRBD2 (6 bases each). The CDR3 totals 14 residues. With 2 bases removed from V and 5 bases from J, the gap between germline ends came to 12 bases. DNA for the CDR3: TGTGCCAGCAGTTTATCGGGGGCCCGTGAGACCCAGTACTTC. Its translation is CASSLSGARETQYF.

This clonotype was seen a handful of times. A junction end diverges from the germline sequence, so it may reflect a read error. The genes are TRBV20-1 and TRBJ1-5; D might be TRBD1 (6 bases). The CDR3 loop spans 13 amino acids. Germline V gene lookup returns CDR1 DFQATT and CDR2 SNEGSKA (reference sequence). In DNA, the CDR3 is TGCAGTGCGAGAGCAACAGGGTCTCAGCCCCAGCATTTT. It yields the protein CSARATGSQPQHF.

This clonotype was detected ten times or more. The rearrangement links TRBV7-9 to TRBJ1-1; 8 bases are a match to TRBD1. In germline, CDR1 is SEHNR, CDR2 FQNEAQ (reference sequence). The junction had 3 bases not matched to a gene; V was cut back by 2 bases and J by 4 bases. This CDR3 spans 14 amino acids. CDR3 sequence reads: CASSLQGASTEAFF. The CDR3 DNA is TGTGCCAGCAGCTTACAGGGGGCTAGCACTGAAGCTTTCTTT. Full variable domain (outside the CDR3, taken from reference TRBV7-9 and TRBJ1-1): DTGVSQNPRHKITKRGQNVTFRCDPISEHNRLYWYRQTLGQGPEFLTYFQNEAQLEKSRLLSDRFSAERPKGSFSTLEIQRTEQGDSAMYLCASSLQGASTEAFFGQGTRLTVV.

This clonotype was counted ten times or more. The rearrangement joins TRBV5-1 to TRBJ2-1; 9 bases are shared with TRBD2. CDR3 size: 17 residues. CDR1 is SGHRS, CDR2 YFSETQ, per germline. V shed 1 base, J shed 9 bases, and the junction held 14 bases outside the gene matches. CDR3 bases: TGCGCCAGCAGCTTGATGCGGGAGTTAGCGGGAGTAGGTGAGCAGTTCTTC. Encoded protein: CASSLMRELAGVGEQFF.

The V call is TRBV6-1, the J call TRBJ2-3; tentatively, D is TRBD1 or TRBD2 (5 bases each). V was shortened by 9 bases and J by 6 bases, with 16 bases between the two germline ends. Germline loops: CDR1 MNHNS, CDR2 SASEGT. This CDR3 is 13 amino acids long. CDR3 nucleotide sequence: TGTGCCAGTGTTCCCCCGGGGCGGGATACGCAGTATTTT. The encoded protein is CASVPPGRDTQYF.

This clonotype came up many times. The chain has TRBV29-1 and TRBJ2-7, with 9 bases fitting TRBD1. With V trimmed by 1 base and J by 0 bases, 4 bases remained unmatched. The CDR3 spans 15 residues. Per the germline V gene, CDR1 is SQVTM and CDR2 is ANQGSEA. DNA for the CDR3: TGCAGCGTTGAAGCTTGGGACAGGGCCTCCTACGAGCAGTACTTC. Amino acids: CSVEAWDRASYEQYF.

The chain employs TRBV6-1 and TRBJ2-2; D is unresolved. V lost 6 bases to trimming and J lost 8 bases, with 16 bases between them. This CDR3 spans 14 amino acids. CDR1 and CDR2 (germline): MNHNS, SASEGT. The CDR3 DNA reads TGTGCCAGCAGAAAGACTCTAACACCGGGGGAGCTGTTTTTT. It specifies CASRKTLTPGELFF.

The chain joins TRBV11-2 to TRBJ2-1, with D possibly being TRBD1 (6 bases). CDR3 length: 18 amino acids. V was clipped by 5 bases and J by 3 bases, with 23 bases between them. Germline CDR1 and CDR2: SGHAT and FQNNGV. The CDR3 region has the DNA TGTGCCAGCAGCGCTATGGGGAAATCCGGGACACACTACAATGAGCAGTTCTTC. Amino acid sequence: CASSAMGKSGTHYNEQFF.

At least ten counts were recorded for this clonotype. The chain couples TRBV13 to TRBJ2-6, with D unresolved. The V end lost 4 bases, the J end lost 3 bases, and 10 bases lay between the germline ends. There are 15 residues in the CDR3. Germline loops: CDR1 PRHDT, CDR2 FYEKMQ (reference sequence). CDR3 region: CASSYFNYGANVLTF. CDR3 bases: TGTGCCAGCAGCTATTTCAATTATGGGGCCAACGTCCTGACTTTC. Looking up the rest from reference TRBV13 and TRBJ2-6 gives the full variable domain: AAGVIQSPRHLIKEKRETATLKCYPIPRHDTVYWYQQGPGQDPQFLISFYEKMQSDKGSIPDRFSAQQFSDYHSELNMSSLELGDSALYFCASSYFNYGANVLTFGAGSRLTVL.

This clonotype was recorded many times. The CDR3 DNA reads as TGTGCCAGCAGTTTAGGGCGCGGGGGGGCTCGGGAGCAGTTCTTC. Translated, it gives CASSLGRGGAREQFF. The chain has TRBV12-3 or TRBV12-4 and TRBJ2-1, with 9 bases matching TRBD2. With 1 base clipped from V and 10 bases from J, the junction kept 8 bases outside the gene matches. The length of the CDR3 is 15 residues.

This clonotype was detected only a few times. This chain connects TRBV4-2 to TRBJ2-2; 8 bases agree with TRBD2. The length of the CDR3 is 15 residues. Trimming removed 0 bases from V and 7 bases from J; junction bases left unmatched: 4. Germline lookup yields CDR1 LGHNA and CDR2 YNFKEQ. CDR3 DNA sequence: TGTGCCAGCAGCCAAGAGAACGGGGGGGGCGGGGAGCTGTTTTTT. Its protein is CASSQENGGGGELFF.

V gene TRBV6-1 combines with J gene TRBJ2-2; tentatively, D is TRBD1 (6 bases). The germline V and J ends were trimmed by 3 bases and 0 bases, with 11 bases remaining between them. The CDR3 has 16 amino acids. Germline V gives CDR1 MNHNS, CDR2 SASEGT. CDR3 in amino acids: CASSETGTPNTGELFF. As DNA, the CDR3 is TGTGCCAGCAGTGAGACCGGGACACCGAACACCGGGGAGCTGTTTTTT.

This clonotype has only a few counts. V is TRBV29-1 and J is TRBJ2-1; D is perhaps TRBD2 (5 bases). Trimming shortened V by 7 bases and J by 8 bases, and 18 bases separated the two germline ends. The V gene's germline CDR1 is SQVTM and CDR2 ANQGSEA. The CDR3 has 13 residues. As DNA, the CDR3 is TGCAGCGATACGTCACTAGTTAGCTATGAGCAGTTCTTC. The encoded protein is CSDTSLVSYEQFF.

V is TRBV20-1 and J is TRBJ2-7, with 9 bases identical to TRBD2. The length of the CDR3 is 13 residues. CDR1 and CDR2 (germline): DFQATT, SNEGSKA (reference sequence). V was clipped by 6 bases and J by 3 bases; unmatched bases: 6. The CDR3 region is CSAQREDLYEQYF. The CDR3, as DNA: TGCAGTGCCCAGCGGGAGGACCTCTACGAGCAGTACTTC.

The J gene is TRBJ2-2, the V gene TRBV5-1; a possible D gene is TRBD2 (6 bases). The CDR3 is 16 amino acids. Trimming took 3 bases from V and 1 from J, leaving 13 bases between them. CDR1 is SGHRS, CDR2 YFSETQ, per germline. CDR3 bases: TGCGCCAGCAGCTCCCGACTAGGGGTGAACACCGGGGAGCTGTTTTTT. Encoded protein: CASSSRLGVNTGELFF.